The rows below give T cell receptor beta chains drawn from one sample of a study of blood T cell repertoires in COVID-19. Assay used: immunoSEQ multiplex PCR; TCRdb lists only in-frame clones, some missing. The data show some 410,000 clones, roughly 90% seen once. Material for sequencing was PBMCs or T cells enriched from blood (not recorded which). These receptors were collected from a woman in her twenties or thirties with acute COVID-19. CDR3s leave out the opening cysteine and the closing phenylalanine or tryptophan.

j_call v_call cdr3_aa
TRBJ2-4 TRBV2 ASTVGGVRAKNIQY
TRBJ1-1 TRBV19 ASSIVMRSEAF
TRBJ2-1 TRBV11-3 ASSLGSGGPVEQF
TRBJ1-2 TRBV19 ASSIDLGTGFGYT
TRBJ1-3 TRBV14 ASSWGQAGNTIY
TRBJ2-7 TRBV7-2 ASSLVPGDSYEQY
TRBJ1-1 TRBV28 ASSTGGAEAF
TRBJ2-2 TRBV4-1 ASSQEQSGVAGELF
TRBJ1-1 TRBV19 ASGGTVNTEAF
TRBJ1-2 TRBV5-1 ASSLDRERYT
TRBJ2-7 TRBV5-6 ASSLVGSEQY